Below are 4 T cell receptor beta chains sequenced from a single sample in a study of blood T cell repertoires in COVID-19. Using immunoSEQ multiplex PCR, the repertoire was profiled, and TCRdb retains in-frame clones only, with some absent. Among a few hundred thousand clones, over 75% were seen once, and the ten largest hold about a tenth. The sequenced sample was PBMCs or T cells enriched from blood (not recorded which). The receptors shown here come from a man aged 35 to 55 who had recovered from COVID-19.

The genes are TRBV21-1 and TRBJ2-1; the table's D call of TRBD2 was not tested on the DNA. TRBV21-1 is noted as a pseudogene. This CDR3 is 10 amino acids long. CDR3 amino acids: CASFGGMQFF. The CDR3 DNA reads TGTGCCAGCTTCGGGGGGATGCAGTTCTTC.

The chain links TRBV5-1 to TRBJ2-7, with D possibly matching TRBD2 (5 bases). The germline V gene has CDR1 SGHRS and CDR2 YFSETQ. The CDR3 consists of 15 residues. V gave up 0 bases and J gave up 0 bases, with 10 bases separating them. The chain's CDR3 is CASSLAGGFSYEQYF. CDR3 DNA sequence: TGCGCCAGCAGCTTGGCGGGCGGGTTCTCCTACGAGCAGTACTTC.

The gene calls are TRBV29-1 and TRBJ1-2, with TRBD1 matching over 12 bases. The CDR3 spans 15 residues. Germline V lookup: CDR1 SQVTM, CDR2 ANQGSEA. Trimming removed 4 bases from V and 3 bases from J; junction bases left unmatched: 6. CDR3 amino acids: CSVGGTGGLDYGYTF. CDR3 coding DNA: TGCAGCGTTGGGGGGACAGGGGGCTTGGACTATGGCTACACCTTC.

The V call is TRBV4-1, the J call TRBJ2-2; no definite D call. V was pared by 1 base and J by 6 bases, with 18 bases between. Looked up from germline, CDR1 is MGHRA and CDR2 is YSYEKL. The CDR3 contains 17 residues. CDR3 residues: CASSQGSSLLGAGELFF. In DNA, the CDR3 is TGCGCCAGCAGCCAAGGGTCCTCTCTGCTGGGCGCCGGGGAGCTGTTTTTT.